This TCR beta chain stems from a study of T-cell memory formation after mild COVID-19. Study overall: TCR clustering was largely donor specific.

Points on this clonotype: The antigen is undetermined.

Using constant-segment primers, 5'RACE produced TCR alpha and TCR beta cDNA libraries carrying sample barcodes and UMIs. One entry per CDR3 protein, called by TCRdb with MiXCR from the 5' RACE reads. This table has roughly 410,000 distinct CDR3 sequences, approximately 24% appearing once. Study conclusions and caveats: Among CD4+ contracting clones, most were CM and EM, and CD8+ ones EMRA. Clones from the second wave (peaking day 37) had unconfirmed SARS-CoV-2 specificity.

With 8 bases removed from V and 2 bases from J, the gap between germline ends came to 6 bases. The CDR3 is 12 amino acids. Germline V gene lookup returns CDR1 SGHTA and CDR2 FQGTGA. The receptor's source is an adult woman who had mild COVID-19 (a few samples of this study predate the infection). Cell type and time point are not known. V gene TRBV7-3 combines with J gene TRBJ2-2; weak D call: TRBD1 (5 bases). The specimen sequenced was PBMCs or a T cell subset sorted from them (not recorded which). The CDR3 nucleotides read TGTGCCAGCGGGGCAAACACCGGGGAGCTGTTTTTT. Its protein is CASGANTGELFF.